These 25 T cell receptor beta chains were all obtained from the same sample, sequenced in a study of neurological immune-mediated disorders. TCRdb re-called the 5' RACE reads through MiXCR, storing one row per CDR3 protein. Of tens of thousands of distinct CDR3 sequences in the sample, 2.5% are singletons; the top ten hold approximately 2.3%. Material for sequencing was PBMCs. These receptors were taken from a man in his fifties or sixties with multiple sclerosis.

This clonotype occurred many times. The chain has TRBV21-1 and TRBJ2-1; the table's TRBD2 call for D was not verified on the DNA. TRBV21-1 is shown as a pseudogene. CDR3 length: 16 residues. The CDR3 loop reads CASSKEEASGDKGQFF. For the CDR3, the DNA is TGTGCCAGCAGCAAAGAGGAGGCTAGCGGGGACAAGGGGCAGTTCTTC.

This clonotype was detected many times. The CDR3 sequence is CSARGQHLRDTEAFF. DNA for the CDR3: TGCAGTGCTAGGGGACAGCACCTCCGGGACACTGAAGCTTTCTTT. This sequence joins TRBV20-1 and TRBJ1-1, with 7 bases aligning to TRBD1. V shed 3 bases, J shed 3 bases, and the junction held 10 bases outside the gene matches. The CDR3 is 15 residues long. Germline assignment: CDR1 DFQATT and CDR2 SNEGSKA (reference sequence).

This rearrangement joins TRBV18 to TRBJ1-5; maybe TRBD1 (6 bases). The germline gives CDR1 KGHSH, CDR2 LQKENI. CDR3 length: 16 residues. With 5 bases removed from V and 0 bases from J, the gap between germline ends came to 14 bases. In DNA, the CDR3 is TGTGCCAGCTCATGGGGGACAACCGATAGCAATCAGCCCCAGCATTTT. It codes for CASSWGTTDSNQPQHF.

This clonotype was counted many times. V usage is TRBV6-5 and J usage is TRBJ1-1; D uncertain. The CDR3 extends over 12 amino acids. V was trimmed by 0 bases and J by 9 bases, leaving 8 bases between them. CDR1 and CDR2 from the germline V gene are MNHEY and SVGAGI. CDR3 nucleotides: TGTGCCAGCAGTTACTCGTGGGGAAAAGCTTTCTTT. Its protein product is CASSYSWGKAFF.

This clonotype was counted many times. The V and J genes are TRBV6-5 and TRBJ1-1; no clear D. CDR1 and CDR2 from the germline V gene are MNHEY and SVGAGI. The CDR3 covers 14 residues. V was shortened by 2 bases and J by 4 bases, with 11 bases between the two germline ends. The CDR3 spells CASSYHPVSTEAFF. CDR3 DNA: TGTGCCAGCAGTTACCATCCGGTTAGCACTGAAGCTTTCTTT.

This clonotype was recorded at least ten times. The chain couples TRBV20-1 to TRBJ2-3; possible D gene TRBD1, 5 bases. CDR1 and CDR2 (germline): DFQATT, SNEGSKA (reference sequence). V lost 6 bases and J lost 6, with 13 bases in between. The CDR3 has 12 amino acids. In DNA, the CDR3 is TGCAGTGCCGTCGACTGGGGCGATACGCAGTATTTT. Translated: CSAVDWGDTQYF.

This clonotype occurred many times. The chain joins TRBV10-3 to TRBJ1-4, with D perhaps matching TRBD1 (6 bases). Germline loops: CDR1 ENHRY, CDR2 SYGVKD. The germline V and J ends were trimmed by 10 bases and 2 bases, with 11 bases remaining between them. This CDR3 is built from 13 residues. The DNA for the CDR3 is TGTGCCACACAGGGATCCACTAATGAAAAACTGTTTTTT. It codes for CATQGSTNEKLFF.

This clonotype was seen a handful of times. A clone one base away is much larger, so this may be a read error. The chain uses TRBV20-1 and TRBJ2-1; tentatively, D is TRBD1 or TRBD2 (5 bases each). Germline lookup yields CDR1 DFQATT and CDR2 SNEGSKA (reference sequence). Trimming pared 0 bases from V and 5 bases from J, leaving 17 bases between. The CDR3 spans 16 residues. The CDR3 is CSARDIAPGTHNEQFF. The DNA for the CDR3 is TGCAGTGCTAGAGATATAGCCCCCGGGACCCACAATGAGCAGTTCTTC.

This clonotype occurred many times. This rearrangement joins TRBV2 to TRBJ2-2; 9 bases are shared with TRBD2. Per germline, CDR1 SNHLY and CDR2 FYNNEI. V was clipped by 6 bases and J by 8 bases; unmatched bases: 4. This CDR3 has 13 amino acids. In nucleotides, the CDR3 is TGTGCCAGCAGGGGGACTAGCAGGGGGGAGCTGTTTTTT. Its translation: CASRGTSRGELFF.

This clonotype was counted many times. The chain is built from TRBV5-6 and TRBJ1-2; D uncertain. This CDR3 has 13 amino acids. V lost 5 bases and J lost 7, with 15 bases in between. Germline CDR1 and CDR2: SGHDT and YYEEEE. CDR3 DNA sequence: TGTGCCAGCAGTAGAAGGACGACGAGTGGCTACACCTTC. Encoded protein: CASSRRTTSGYTF.

About this clonotype: A much larger clonotype is one base distant, so this may be a read error. The chain joins TRBV5-1 to TRBJ1-2; D remains unclear. Germline V gene data show CDR1 as SGHRS and CDR2 as YFSETQ. The CDR3 consists of 14 residues. V lost 4 bases and J lost 4, with 14 bases in between. The CDR3 sequence: CASSGLERSYGYTF. The CDR3 DNA follows: TGCGCCAGCAGCGGCTTGGAAAGAAGCTATGGCTACACCTTC.

The table lists this clonotype with many counts. The V call is TRBV6-5, the J call TRBJ2-1; the D gene could be TRBD1 or TRBD2 (5 bases each). The V end lost 4 bases, the J end lost 9 bases, and 19 bases lay between the germline ends. The CDR3 contains 15 residues. Germline V CDR1 and CDR2: MNHEY, SVGAGI. The CDR3, as DNA: TGTGCCAGCAGTTTAAGATATCGGGGCACAAGTGAGCAGTTCTTC. This gives the protein CASSLRYRGTSEQFF.

This clonotype occurred many times. The rearrangement uses TRBV5-1 and TRBJ2-2; the match to TRBD1 covers 7 bases. Germline CDR1 is SGHRS and CDR2 is YFSETQ. The V segment lost 0 bases and the J segment 4 bases; nucleotides outside the gene matches: 3. The CDR3 has 15 amino acids. Here the CDR3 DNA reads TGCGCCAGCAGCTTGGAAGGGGGCCCCACCGGGGAGCTGTTTTTT. Translation gives CASSLEGGPTGELFF.

This clonotype was detected many times. J is TRBJ2-1 and V is TRBV5-1; either TRBD1 or TRBD2 may fit D (5 bases each). V lost 3 bases and J lost 9, with 10 bases in between. Per germline, CDR1 SGHRS and CDR2 YFSETQ. This CDR3 spans 12 amino acids. The CDR3 DNA follows: TGCGCCAGCAGCTACCGGGACGTTGAGCAGTTCTTC. This translates into CASSYRDVEQFF.

This clonotype is medium-sized in the sample. This sequence joins TRBV20-1 and TRBJ1-2; D is uncertain. The CDR3 consists of 12 residues. Trimming shortened V by 1 base and J by 4 bases, and 7 bases separated the two germline ends. CDR1 is DFQATT, CDR2 SNEGSKA, per germline (reference sequence). The DNA for the CDR3 is TGCAGTGCTAGAGGAGATTCCTATGGCTACACCTTC. Protein sequence: CSARGDSYGYTF.

This clonotype was detected many times. The chain uses TRBV5-1 and TRBJ1-5; D is ambiguous. CDR1 and CDR2 (germline): SGHRS, YFSETQ. Deletions cut 0 bases from V and 4 bases from J, with 8 bases between. The CDR3 sequence is 14 residues long. The CDR3 bases are TGCGCCAGCAGCTTGGGCACCGAGAATCAGCCCCAGCATTTT. Translated, it gives CASSLGTENQPQHF.

At least ten counts were recorded for this clonotype. This rearrangement joins TRBV5-1 to TRBJ2-2, with TRBD1 as a possible D gene (6 bases). Trimming took 4 bases from V and 1 from J, leaving 8 bases between them. This CDR3 region has 14 residues. Germline CDR1 is SGHRS and CDR2 is YFSETQ. Here the CDR3 reads CASSIQGNTGELFF. CDR3 DNA: TGCGCCAGCAGCATACAGGGGAACACCGGGGAGCTGTTTTTT. Looking up the rest from reference TRBV5-1 and TRBJ2-2 gives the full variable domain: KAGVTQTPRYLIKTRGQQVTLSCSPISGHRSVSWYQQTPGQGLQFLFEYFSETQRNKGNFPGRFSGRQFSNSRSEMNVSTLELGDSALYLCASSIQGNTGELFFGEGSRLTVL.

This clonotype was seen repeatedly, ten times or more. The chain uses TRBV10-3 and TRBJ1-1; D gene ambiguous. This CDR3 has 13 amino acids. Germline assignment: CDR1 ENHRY and CDR2 SYGVKD. The V end lost 4 bases, the J end lost 1 base, and 7 bases lay between the germline ends. The CDR3 protein is CAISVLGNTEAFF. The CDR3 coding sequence is TGTGCCATCAGTGTCTTGGGGAACACTGAAGCTTTCTTT.

This clonotype was seen a few times. The chain joins TRBV20-1 to TRBJ2-7, with D uncertain. This CDR3 region has 13 residues. Trimming removed 0 bases from V and 7 bases from J, with 13 bases in between. CDR1 and CDR2 from the germline V gene are DFQATT and SNEGSKA (reference sequence). CDR3 DNA: TGCAGTGCTAGAGAGTCAACACGATGGGAGCAGTACTTC. Encoded protein: CSARESTRWEQYF.

In its sample, this clonotype was seen many times. Here the CDR3 DNA reads TGCAGTGCTAGAGAATTGGGGGGCTACACCTTC. Residues: CSARELGGYTF. The J gene is TRBJ1-2, the V gene TRBV20-1; D uncertain. V lost 0 bases, J lost 8 bases, and 7 bases lay in between. The CDR3 runs to 11 residues. Germline V gives CDR1 DFQATT, CDR2 SNEGSKA (reference sequence).

This clonotype came up many times. The chain couples TRBV20-1 to TRBJ1-2; D unclear. The CDR3 totals 11 residues. The germline V gene has CDR1 DFQATT and CDR2 SNEGSKA (reference sequence). Trimming removed 0 bases from V and 10 bases from J, with 9 bases in between. CDR3 bases: TGCAGTGCTAGAGATAGTCACCACTACACCTTC. Translation: CSARDSHHYTF.

This clonotype was detected ten times or more. V and J are TRBV5-1 and TRBJ2-1, with TRBD1 matching 9 bases. Losses at the gene ends were 4 bases for V and 1 base for J; bases not matched to a gene: 6. The V gene's germline CDR1 is SGHRS and CDR2 YFSETQ. CDR3 length: 16 residues. The CDR3 DNA reads TGCGCCAGCAGCGGGCGACAGGGGGGTTCCTACAATGAGCAGTTCTTC. The encoded protein is CASSGRQGGSYNEQFF.

The sample holds many counts of this clonotype. The V call is TRBV4-2, the J call TRBJ2-3; D uncertain. CDR3 length: 15 residues. V was pared by 5 bases and J by 2 bases, with 14 bases between. In germline, CDR1 is LGHNA, CDR2 YNFKEQ. CDR3 DNA: TGTGCCAGCAGCGCTATAGAAGACTCCACAGATACGCAGTATTTT. Translated, it gives CASSAIEDSTDTQYF.

This clonotype appeared many times. The chain links TRBV4-2 to TRBJ1-4, with a tentative D call TRBD1 (6 bases). Germline CDR1 is LGHNA and CDR2 is YNFKEQ. Trimming shortened V by 1 base and J by 5 bases, and 11 bases separated the two germline ends. The CDR3 spans 15 residues. The CDR3 loop is CASSQVAGANEKLFF. Written as DNA, the CDR3 is TGTGCCAGCAGCCAAGTGGCAGGGGCGAATGAAAAACTGTTTTTT.

This clonotype was seen at least ten times. The V call is TRBV20-1, the J call TRBJ2-1; 8 nucleotides align to TRBD2. V was clipped by 3 bases and J by 10 bases; unmatched bases: 17. The CDR3 totals 16 residues. Germline V lookup: CDR1 DFQATT, CDR2 SNEGSKA (reference sequence). In DNA, the CDR3 is TGCAGTGCTAGGCCTCCTTTCGGGGGGGCCGTGGTAGAGCAGTTCTTC. The encoded protein is CSARPPFGGAVVEQFF.